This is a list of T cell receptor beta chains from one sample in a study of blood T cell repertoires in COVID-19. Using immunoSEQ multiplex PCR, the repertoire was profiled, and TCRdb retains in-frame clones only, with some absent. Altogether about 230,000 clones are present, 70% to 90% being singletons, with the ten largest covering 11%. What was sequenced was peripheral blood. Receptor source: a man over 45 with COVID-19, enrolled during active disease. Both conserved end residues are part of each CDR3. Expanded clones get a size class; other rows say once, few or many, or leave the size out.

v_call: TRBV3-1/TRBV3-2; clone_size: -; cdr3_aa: CASSQGGLTRYNEQFF
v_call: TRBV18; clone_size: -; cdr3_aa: CASSKSNGLAGHGELFF
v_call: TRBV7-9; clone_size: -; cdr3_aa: CASSLITGQGYTF
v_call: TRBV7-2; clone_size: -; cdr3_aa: CASSGQTGNTIYF
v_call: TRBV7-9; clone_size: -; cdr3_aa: CARGEENTIYF
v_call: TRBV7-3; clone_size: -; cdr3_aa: CASSSGTGGYEQFF
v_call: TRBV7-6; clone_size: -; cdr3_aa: CASSLRTGRKAGELFF
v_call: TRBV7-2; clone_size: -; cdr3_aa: CASRRSSSGTDTQYF
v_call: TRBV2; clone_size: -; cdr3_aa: CASSDQTGVGETQYF
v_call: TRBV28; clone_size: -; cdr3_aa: CASSQGALNTEAFF
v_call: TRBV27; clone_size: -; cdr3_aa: CASSWQSQPNTEAFF
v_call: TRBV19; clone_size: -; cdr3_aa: CASMDGRSSYGYTF
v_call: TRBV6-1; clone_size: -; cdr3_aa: CASSESYPDQPQHF
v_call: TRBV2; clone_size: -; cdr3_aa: CASNGRGGRQPQHF
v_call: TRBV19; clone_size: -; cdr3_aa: CASSAQEGSPLHF
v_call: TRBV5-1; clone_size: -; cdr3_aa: CASSQQGADTGELFF
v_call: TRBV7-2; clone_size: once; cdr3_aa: CASSAFRTPGNTIYF
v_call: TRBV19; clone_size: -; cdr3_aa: CASSSTGTSGIGEQFF
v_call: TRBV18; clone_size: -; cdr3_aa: CASSPLGGGEKLFF
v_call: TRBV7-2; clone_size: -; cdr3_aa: CASSHKGRGPYNEQFF
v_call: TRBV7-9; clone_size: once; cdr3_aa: CASSLAGGPGANVLTF
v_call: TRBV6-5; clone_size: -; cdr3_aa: CASSYSSGGRGEQFF
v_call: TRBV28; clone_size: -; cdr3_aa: CASKTGRGGGNTIYF